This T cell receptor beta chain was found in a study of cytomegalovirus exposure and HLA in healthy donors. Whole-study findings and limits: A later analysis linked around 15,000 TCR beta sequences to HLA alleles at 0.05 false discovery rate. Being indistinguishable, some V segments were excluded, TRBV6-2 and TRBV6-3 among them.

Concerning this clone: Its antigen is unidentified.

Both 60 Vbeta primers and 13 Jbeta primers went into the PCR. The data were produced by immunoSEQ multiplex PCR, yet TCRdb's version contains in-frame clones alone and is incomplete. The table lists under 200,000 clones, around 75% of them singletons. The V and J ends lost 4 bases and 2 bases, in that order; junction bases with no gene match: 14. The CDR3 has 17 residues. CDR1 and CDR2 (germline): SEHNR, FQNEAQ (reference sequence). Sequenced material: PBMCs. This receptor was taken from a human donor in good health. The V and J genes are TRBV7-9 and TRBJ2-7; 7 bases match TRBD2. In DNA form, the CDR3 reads TGTGCCAGCAGCTCGGGGGGAGGGACCGGCAGCGCCTACGAGCAGTACTTC. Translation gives CASSSGGGTGSAYEQYF.